These 26 T cell receptor beta chains came from one sample sequenced in a study of beta chain features in type 1 diabetes. The study reverse transcribed the entire isolated RNA, so it sequenced expressed TCRB transcripts. Only in-frame clones appear in the TCRdb table, and some are missing; sequencing was by immunoSEQ multiplex PCR. The sample shows about 410,000 clones, over 11% of them seen only once. Sequenced: naive CD4+ T cells from blood. These receptors were taken from a man between 25 and 39 years old in good health.

This sequence joins TRBV11-1 and TRBJ2-5; TRBD1 agrees at 7 bases. The CDR3 is 15 amino acids. Germline V CDR1 and CDR2: SGHAT, FQDESV (reference sequence). J lost 6 bases, V lost 2 bases, and 9 bases had no gene match. The CDR3 sequence: CASSLLGTVGQTQYF. CDR3 nucleotide sequence: TGTGCCAGCAGCTTACTCGGGACAGTCGGGCAGACCCAGTACTTC.

This clone was seen more than once but under ten times. The rearrangement joins TRBV30 to TRBJ1-1; D is ambiguous. The CDR3 extends over 13 amino acids. The germline V gene has CDR1 GTSNPN and CDR2 SVGIG (reference sequence). Trimming took off 0 bases at V and 4 bases at J, with 9 bases between the two ends. The CDR3 loop is CAWSVRAATEAFF. The DNA of the CDR3 is TGTGCCTGGAGTGTACGGGCGGCCACTGAAGCTTTCTTT.

This chain joins TRBV2 and TRBJ1-2; D remains unclear. This CDR3 spans 13 amino acids. Germline V gives CDR1 SNHLY, CDR2 FYNNEI. V was pared by 1 base and J by 5 bases, with 8 bases between. The CDR3 here is CASSEGPSYGYTF. The CDR3 region has the DNA TGTGCCAGCAGTGAAGGACCCTCATATGGCTACACCTTC.

The table lists this clone with a few counts. The V call is TRBV19, the J call TRBJ2-1; the match to TRBD2 covers 10 bases. Germline values: CDR1 LNHDA, CDR2 SQIVND (reference sequence). This CDR3 comprises 17 residues. J was trimmed by 0 bases and V by 4 bases; bases with no gene match: 6. This chain's CDR3 is CASSRPGLADSYNEQFF. The CDR3 nucleotides are TGTGCCAGTAGTAGGCCTGGACTAGCGGACTCCTACAATGAGCAGTTCTTC.

The CDR3 bases are TGTGCCAGCAGCCAAGCGTCGGGAGGGCAAGACAATGAGCAGTTCTTC. Its protein product is CASSQASGGQDNEQFF. J is TRBJ2-1 and V is TRBV14, with 8 bases fitting TRBD2. CDR3 length: 16 residues. V dropped 1 base and J dropped 5; count of bases not matched to a gene: 7. Germline V gene sequence: CDR1 SGHDN, CDR2 FVKESK. The variable domain in full, with the rest retrieved from reference TRBV14 and TRBJ2-1, is EAGVTQFPSHSVIEKGQTVTLRCDPISGHDNLYWYRRVMGKEIKFLLHFVKESKQDESGMPNNRFLAERTGGTYSTLKVQPAELEDSGVYFCASSQASGGQDNEQFFGPGTRLTVL.

This clone was counted a few times. The chain recombines TRBV5-4 with TRBJ2-5; D tentatively fits TRBD1 or TRBD2 (5 bases each). CDR3 length: 15 amino acids. Per the germline V gene, CDR1 is SGHNT and CDR2 is YYREEE (reference sequence). The V and J ends lost 3 bases and 0 bases respectively, with 12 bases between them. As DNA, the CDR3 is TGTGCCAGCAGCTGGGACGGCCGAGACCAAGAGACCCAGTACTTC. Its protein is CASSWDGRDQETQYF.

This clone was seen a few times. The chain links TRBV6-5 to TRBJ1-4, with D possibly TRBD1 on 5 matching bases. In germline, CDR1 is MNHEY, CDR2 SVGAGI. The CDR3 totals 15 residues. The V end was cut by 2 bases, the J end by 12 bases, with 19 bases between. This chain's CDR3 is CASSYGLRARGELFF. The CDR3 nucleotides read TGTGCCAGCAGTTACGGATTGAGGGCCCGGGGGGAACTGTTTTTT.

This chain links TRBV6-1 with TRBJ2-2; 7 nucleotides agree with TRBD2. V lost 4 bases and J lost 5; bases outside the gene matches: 1. This CDR3 is 13 amino acids long. CDR1 is MNHNS, CDR2 SASEGT, per germline. CDR3 residues: CASSVGGTGELFF. The CDR3 nucleotides are TGTGCCAGCAGTGTGGGAGGGACCGGGGAGCTGTTTTTT.

This clone occurred a few times. It is likely a read error, because the conserved phenylalanine at the end of the CDR3 is missing. The DNA is omitted, as the CDR3 cannot be located on it reliably, and the CDR3 follows TCRdb's listing. CDR3 protein: CASSLARGAGTSGIHRL. This chain uses TRBV28 with TRBJ2-3; the table calls TRBD2, which could not be checked here. Germline-derived CDR1 and CDR2 are MDHEN and SYDVKM. The CDR3 region is 17 residues in length, termini included.

This clone came up a few times. The CDR3 spells CASSTIAGGRIGRTDTQYF. In DNA, the CDR3 is TGTGCCAGCAGCACGATAGCGGGAGGAAGGATCGGGAGGACAGATACGCAGTATTTT. The genes are TRBV7-9 and TRBJ2-3; 10 bases agree with TRBD2. CDR1 is SEHNR, CDR2 FQNEAQ, per germline (reference sequence). This CDR3 is 19 amino acids long. V lost 5 bases to trimming and J lost 3 bases; unmatched junction nucleotides: 17.

In its sample, this clone was seen a few times. CDR3 bases: TGTGCCAGCAGCACCCGGACAGGGTTCATGGATACGCAGTATTTT. Translated, it gives CASSTRTGFMDTQYF. The rearrangement joins TRBV11-3 to TRBJ2-3; TRBD1 aligns across 8 bases. The CDR3 covers 15 residues. CDR1 and CDR2 from the germline V gene are SGHNT and YENEEA. V lost 5 bases and J lost 6; bases outside the gene matches: 10.

V is TRBV30 and J is TRBJ2-1, with 9 bases lining up with TRBD2. This CDR3 comprises 13 residues. CDR1 and CDR2 from the germline V gene are GTSNPN and SVGIG (reference sequence). The junction had 6 bases not matched to a gene; V was cut back by 4 bases and J by 8 bases. The CDR3 bases are TGTGCCTGGAAGGGCGGGAGGGTCCATGAGCAGTTCTTC. The encoded protein is CAWKGGRVHEQFF.

This clone was seen a few times. V and J are TRBV5-1 and TRBJ2-3, with a weak D call TRBD1 (5 bases). CDR1 and CDR2 (germline): SGHRS, YFSETQ. The V gene lost 7 bases and the J gene lost 2 bases, with 14 bases spanning the gap. The CDR3 runs 14 residues. Here the CDR3 DNA reads TGCGCCAGCGCATGGGGCAGGGACACAGATACGCAGTATTTT. Amino acid sequence: CASAWGRDTDTQYF.

The rearrangement uses TRBV15 and TRBJ1-5, with TRBD1 matching 10 bases. Germline V gene sequence: CDR1 LNHNV, CDR2 YYDKDF (reference sequence). V lost 2 bases, J lost 5 bases, and 9 bases stayed unmatched. This CDR3 is 17 amino acids long. The CDR3 coding sequence is TGTGCCACCAGCAGAACCGGGACAGGGGTGTGGTATCAGCCCCAGCATTTT. It codes for CATSRTGTGVWYQPQHF.

This clone was counted between two and nine times. The chain carries TRBV7-8 and TRBJ2-7; TRBD2 matches 7 bases. The CDR3 totals 16 residues. Germline CDR1 and CDR2: SGHVS and FQNEAQ. V shed 0 bases, J shed 3 bases, and the junction held 8 bases outside the gene matches. This CDR3 is CASSLATSRDYYEQYF. CDR3 in DNA: TGTGCCAGCAGCTTAGCGACCAGCCGGGACTACTACGAGCAGTACTTC.

DNA for the CDR3: TGTGCCAGCAGCATGCTAAGCTCTGGAAACACCATATATTTT. It specifies CASSMLSSGNTIYF. This sequence joins TRBV9 and TRBJ1-3; no clear D. The CDR3 has 14 residues. CDR1 and CDR2 from the germline V gene are SGDLS and YYNGEE. Trimming stripped 4 bases from V and 0 bases from J, with 8 bases between.

The chain uses TRBV7-2 and TRBJ1-2; no definite D call. Looked up from germline, CDR1 is SGHTA and CDR2 is FQGNSA. Trimming removed 10 bases from V and 7 bases from J, with 10 bases in between. The CDR3 spans 10 residues. This CDR3 is CATTAAGYTF. The CDR3 DNA follows: TGTGCCACCACGGCTGCTGGCTACACCTTC.

The V call is TRBV10-3, the J call TRBJ1-2, with 9 nucleotides matching TRBD1. V was pared by 5 bases and J by 8 bases, with 6 bases of the junction left unmatched. The CDR3 covers 13 residues. The germline V gene has CDR1 ENHRY and CDR2 SYGVKD. CDR3 DNA: TGTGCCATCAGTTCCGGGACAGGGCAGGGCTACACCTTC. It specifies CAISSGTGQGYTF.

There are a few counts of this clone. The chain is built from TRBV10-3 and TRBJ2-7; D remains unclear. The CDR3 has 13 amino acids. The germline CDR1 and CDR2 sequences are ENHRY and SYGVKD. Trimming took off 2 bases at V and 3 bases at J, with 8 bases between the two ends. CDR3 protein: CAISEGPDYEQYF. Here the CDR3 DNA reads TGTGCCATCAGTGAGGGGCCGGACTACGAGCAGTACTTC.

The genes are TRBV7-2 and TRBJ2-2; D uncertain. The CDR3 extends over 13 amino acids. The germline gives CDR1 SGHTA, CDR2 FQGNSA. V dropped 5 bases and J dropped 4 bases, with 8 bases sitting between them. The CDR3 DNA reads TGTGCCAGCAGCCCCCGCTTCACCGGGGAGCTGTTTTTT. Amino acid sequence: CASSPRFTGELFF.

The chain couples TRBV7-2 to TRBJ2-5; 7 positions match TRBD2. CDR3 length: 16 residues. Germline values: CDR1 SGHTA, CDR2 FQGNSA. V shed 3 bases, J shed 4 bases, and the junction held 11 bases outside the gene matches. This CDR3 reads CASSLKDWGGTETQYF. The CDR3 coding sequence is TGTGCCAGCAGCTTGAAGGACTGGGGGGGGACAGAGACCCAGTACTTC.

This clone was counted between two and nine times. This sequence joins TRBV5-1 and TRBJ2-2; unclear D gene. Germline V lookup: CDR1 SGHRS, CDR2 YFSETQ. This CDR3 is 13 amino acids long. The ends were cut back, 0 bases at V and 9 bases at J, with 9 bases in the middle. CDR3 coding DNA: TGCGCCAGCAGCTTGGGACCCGGCAGGGAGCTGTTTTTT. This sequence encodes CASSLGPGRELFF.

V and J are TRBV27 and TRBJ1-2; D call uncertain. The CDR3 runs 16 residues. Trimming took off 3 bases at V and 3 bases at J, with 17 bases between the two ends. CDR1 and CDR2 (germline): MNHEY, SMNVEV (reference sequence). CDR3 bases: TGTGCCAGCAGTTTGTTCTCCCTGCCGAGGGACTATGGCTACACCTTC. Protein: CASSLFSLPRDYGYTF.

This clone was counted only a few times. The chain employs TRBV2 and TRBJ2-5; D is uncertain. The V end lost 4 bases, the J end lost 0 bases, and 12 bases lay between the germline ends. Germline CDR1 is SNHLY and CDR2 is FYNNEI. CDR3 length: 15 amino acids. The CDR3 sequence: CASSGGRKYQETQYF. The CDR3 DNA reads TGTGCCAGCAGTGGCGGCAGAAAGTACCAAGAGACCCAGTACTTC. Full variable domain (rest looked up from reference TRBV2 and TRBJ2-5): EPEVTQTPSHQVTQMGQEVILRCVPISNHLYFYWYRQILGQKVEFLVSFYNNEISEKSEIFDDQFSVERPDGSNFTLKIRSTKLEDSAMYFCASSGGRKYQETQYFGPGTRLLVL.

This clone has only a few counts. V usage is TRBV30 and J usage is TRBJ1-1; D uncertain. Germline lookup yields CDR1 GTSNPN and CDR2 SVGIG (reference sequence). V lost 3 bases and J 11 bases, leaving 13 bases between the germline ends. The length of the CDR3 is 11 residues. The CDR3 loop is CAWRRHDGAFF. The CDR3 DNA is TGTGCCTGGAGGCGGCACGACGGCGCTTTCTTT.

The chain carries TRBV30 and TRBJ1-1, with D tentatively TRBD1 (6 bases). The length of the CDR3 is 12 residues. CDR1 is GTSNPN, CDR2 SVGIG, per germline (reference sequence). V was pared by 8 bases and J by 0 bases, with 10 bases between. The CDR3, as DNA: TGTGCCCGTCACAGGGTGAACACTGAAGCTTTCTTT. Protein product: CARHRVNTEAFF.